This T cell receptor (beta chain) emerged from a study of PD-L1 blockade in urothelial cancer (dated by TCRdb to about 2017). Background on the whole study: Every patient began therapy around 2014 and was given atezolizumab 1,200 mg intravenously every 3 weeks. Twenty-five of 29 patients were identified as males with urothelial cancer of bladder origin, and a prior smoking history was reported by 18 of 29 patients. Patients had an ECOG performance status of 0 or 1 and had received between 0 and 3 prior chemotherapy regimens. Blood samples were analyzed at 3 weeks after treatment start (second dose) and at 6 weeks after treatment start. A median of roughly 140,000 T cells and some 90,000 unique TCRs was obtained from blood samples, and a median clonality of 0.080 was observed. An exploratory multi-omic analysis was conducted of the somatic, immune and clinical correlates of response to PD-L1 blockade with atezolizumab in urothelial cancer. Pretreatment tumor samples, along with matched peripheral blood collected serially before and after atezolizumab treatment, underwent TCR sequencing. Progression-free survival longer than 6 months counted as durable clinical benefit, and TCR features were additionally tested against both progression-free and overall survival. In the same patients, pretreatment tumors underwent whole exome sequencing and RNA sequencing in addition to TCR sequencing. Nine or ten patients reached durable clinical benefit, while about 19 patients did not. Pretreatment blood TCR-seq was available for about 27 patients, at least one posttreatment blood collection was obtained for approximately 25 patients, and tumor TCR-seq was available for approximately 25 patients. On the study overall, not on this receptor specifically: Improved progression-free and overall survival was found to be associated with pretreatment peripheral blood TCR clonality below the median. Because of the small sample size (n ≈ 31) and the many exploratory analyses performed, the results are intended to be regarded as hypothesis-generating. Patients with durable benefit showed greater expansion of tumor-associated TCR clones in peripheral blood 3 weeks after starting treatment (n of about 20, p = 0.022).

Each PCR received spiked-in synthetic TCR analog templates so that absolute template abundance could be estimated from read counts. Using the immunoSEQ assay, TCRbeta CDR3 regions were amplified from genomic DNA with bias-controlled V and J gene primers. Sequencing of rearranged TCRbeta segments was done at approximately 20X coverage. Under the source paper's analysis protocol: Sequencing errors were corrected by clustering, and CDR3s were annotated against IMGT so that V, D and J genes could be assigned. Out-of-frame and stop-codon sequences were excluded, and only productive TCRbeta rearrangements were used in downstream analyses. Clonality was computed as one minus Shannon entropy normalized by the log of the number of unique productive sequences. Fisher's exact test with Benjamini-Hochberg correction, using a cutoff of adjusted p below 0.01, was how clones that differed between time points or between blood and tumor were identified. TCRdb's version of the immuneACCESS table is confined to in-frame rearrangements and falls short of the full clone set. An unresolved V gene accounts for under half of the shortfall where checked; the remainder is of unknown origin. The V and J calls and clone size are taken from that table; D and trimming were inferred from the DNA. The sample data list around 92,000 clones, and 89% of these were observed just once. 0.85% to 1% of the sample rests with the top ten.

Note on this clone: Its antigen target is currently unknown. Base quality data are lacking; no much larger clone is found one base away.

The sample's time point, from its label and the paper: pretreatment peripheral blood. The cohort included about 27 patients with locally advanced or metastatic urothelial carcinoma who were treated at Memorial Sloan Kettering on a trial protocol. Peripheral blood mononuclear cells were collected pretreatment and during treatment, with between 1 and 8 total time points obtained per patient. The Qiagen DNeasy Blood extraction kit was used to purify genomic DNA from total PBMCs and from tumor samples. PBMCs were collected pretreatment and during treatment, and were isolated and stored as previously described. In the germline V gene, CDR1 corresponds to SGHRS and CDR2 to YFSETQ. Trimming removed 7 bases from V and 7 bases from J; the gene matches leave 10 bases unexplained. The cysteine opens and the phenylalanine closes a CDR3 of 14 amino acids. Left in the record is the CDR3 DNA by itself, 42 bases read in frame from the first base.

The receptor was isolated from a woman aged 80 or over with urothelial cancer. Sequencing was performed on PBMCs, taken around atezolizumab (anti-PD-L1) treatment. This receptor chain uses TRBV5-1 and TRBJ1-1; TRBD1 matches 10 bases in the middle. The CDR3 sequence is CASRPGQGVFEAFF. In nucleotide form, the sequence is TGCGCCAGCCGACCCGGACAGGGGGTTTTTGAAGCTTTCTTT. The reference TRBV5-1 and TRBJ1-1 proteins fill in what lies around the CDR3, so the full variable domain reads KAGVTQTPRYLIKTRGQQVTLSCSPISGHRSVSWYQQTPGQGLQFLFEYFSETQRNKGNFPGRFSGRQFSNSRSEMNVSTLELGDSALYLCASRPGQGVFEAFFGQGTRLTVV.